The 6 T cell receptor beta chains given below trace back to one sample, sequenced in a study of post-analysis software for immune sequencing data. Tagging with unique molecular identifiers was a feature of the TCR beta cDNA libraries. Using its own MiXCR run on the PCR reads, TCRdb lists one record per CDR3 protein. The sample lists hundreds of thousands of distinct CDR3 sequences, 44% seen once, with roughly 1.7% in the top ten. Study outcomes and limitations: Four to six TRBV segments were more frequent in patients than controls; TRBV5-6, TRBV5-1 and TRBV20-1 belonged to this group.

These receptors have no known antigen. What was sequenced was blood. The origin of the receptors is a girl aged 5-17 years with multiple sclerosis.

The V and J genes are TRBV12-3 or TRBV12-4 and TRBJ2-5, with 12 positions matching TRBD2. The V gene end was trimmed by 6 bases and the J gene end by 11 bases; junction bases not matched to a gene: 7. CDR3 length: 13 amino acids. Here the CDR3 reads CASRLAGGREQYF. In DNA, the CDR3 is TGTGCCAGCAGACTAGCGGGAGGTCGAGAGCAGTACTTC.

At least ten counts were recorded for this clonotype. The gene calls are TRBV7-6 and TRBJ2-7; weak D call: TRBD2 (5 bases). Trimming took 4 bases from V and 3 from J, leaving 10 bases between them. The CDR3 covers 13 residues. Germline V gene lookup returns CDR1 SGHVS and CDR2 FNYEAQ. CDR3 region: CASSSGVSYEQYF. The CDR3 coding sequence is TGTGCCAGCAGCTCCGGGGTAAGCTACGAGCAGTACTTC.

This clonotype was seen once. V gene TRBV5-8 combines with J gene TRBJ2-5; 7 nucleotides match TRBD2. Trimming took 4 bases from V and 1 from J; bases not matched to a gene: 4. The length of the CDR3 is 14 residues. Germline loops: CDR1 SGHTS, CDR2 YDEGEE. This CDR3 reads CASSGAGVQETQYF. The DNA of the CDR3 is TGTGCCAGCAGCGGCGCGGGGGTCCAAGAGACCCAGTACTTC.

This clonotype appeared a few times. This chain uses TRBV9 with TRBJ2-1; D unresolved. V lost 1 base, J lost 0 bases, and 11 bases lay in between. The CDR3 runs 16 residues. The germline gives CDR1 SGDLS, CDR2 YYNGEE. This CDR3 is CASSVPDPGSYNEQFF. The CDR3 region has the DNA TGTGCCAGCAGCGTACCCGACCCGGGCTCCTACAATGAGCAGTTCTTC.

This clonotype was observed a handful of times. The rearrangement uses TRBV6-5 and TRBJ1-2; no firm D call. V shed 5 bases and J shed 2 bases, with 9 bases lying between them. Germline values: CDR1 MNHEY, CDR2 SVGAGI. There are 13 residues in the CDR3. CDR3: CASSRGGNYGYTF. Here the CDR3 DNA reads TGTGCCAGCAGTCGCGGAGGGAACTATGGCTACACCTTC.

This clonotype turned up a few times. This chain connects TRBV20-1 to TRBJ2-5, with 10 bases matching TRBD1. V shed 3 bases, J shed 7 bases, and the junction held 11 bases outside the gene matches. The CDR3 has 15 residues. Germline values: CDR1 DFQATT, CDR2 SNEGSKA (reference sequence). The CDR3 here is CSASESGTGVGTQYF. The CDR3 DNA reads TGCAGTGCTAGTGAATCCGGGACAGGGGTCGGGACCCAGTACTTC.